These 18 T cell receptor beta chains originate from one sample sequenced in a study of blood T cell repertoires in COVID-19. Repertoires were generated with immunoSEQ multiplex PCR, while TCRdb's copy carries only in-frame clones and drops some. The sample shows about 76,000 clones, roughly 90% of them seen only once. The sequenced sample was peripheral blood. Source of these receptors: a human donor in a cohort sampled during active COVID-19.

The rearrangement links TRBV9 to TRBJ2-3; 9 nucleotides agree with TRBD1. The J segment lost 1 base and the V segment lost 4 bases, leaving 7 bases of the junction unmatched. Germline values: CDR1 SGDLS, CDR2 YYNGEE. CDR3 length equals 16 residues. The chain's CDR3 is CASSIRDRVRTDTQYF. DNA for the CDR3: TGTGCCAGCAGCATCCGGGACAGGGTTCGCACAGATACGCAGTATTTT.

CDR3 amino acids: CASSFADRVPGYGYTF. The CDR3 DNA reads TGTGCCAGCAGTTTTGCGGACAGGGTTCCAGGCTATGGCTACACCTTC. V gene TRBV28 combines with J gene TRBJ1-2, with 8 positions matching TRBD1. The germline CDR1 and CDR2 sequences are MDHEN and SYDVKM. V lost 3 bases to trimming and J lost 4 bases; unmatched junction nucleotides: 10. The CDR3 is 16 residues long.

This clone has just one count. The chain recombines TRBV7-3 with TRBJ1-2, with 7 bases aligning to TRBD1. The CDR3 totals 15 residues. V was clipped by 5 bases and J by 8 bases; unmatched bases: 14. Germline V gene sequence: CDR1 SGHTA, CDR2 FQGTGA. The CDR3 loop is CASSPEIGGAGGYTF. For the CDR3, the DNA is TGTGCCAGCAGCCCCGAGATAGGGGGCGCCGGGGGCTACACCTTC.

The chain uses TRBV27 and TRBJ2-7, with 11 bases matching TRBD2. CDR3 size: 16 residues. V lost 5 bases and J lost 4; bases outside the gene matches: 10. Germline V gene data show CDR1 as MNHEY and CDR2 as SMNVEV (reference sequence). CDR3 sequence reads: CASSLTGLAGVYEQYF. The CDR3, as DNA: TGTGCCAGCAGTCTTACCGGACTAGCGGGTGTTTACGAGCAGTACTTC.

This chain uses TRBV9 with TRBJ2-7; 9 positions agree with TRBD2. This CDR3 is built from 15 residues. Germline loops: CDR1 SGDLS, CDR2 YYNGEE. The trim removed 0 bases at V and 3 bases at J, leaving 4 bases unmatched. CDR3 loop: CASSVDSSGSYEQYF. The CDR3 nucleotides read TGTGCCAGCAGCGTAGATAGTAGCGGGAGCTACGAGCAGTACTTC.

The sample holds one count of this clone. V usage is TRBV18 and J usage is TRBJ2-2, with TRBD1 matching 7 bases. Germline CDR1 and CDR2: KGHSH and LQKENI. The CDR3 consists of 15 residues. J was trimmed by 3 bases and V by 4 bases; bases with no gene match: 5. CDR3 bases: TGTGCCAGCTCACTGACAGGGTTGGACACCGGGGAGCTGTTTTTT. This gives the protein CASSLTGLDTGELFF.

The rearrangement uses TRBV4-3 and TRBJ2-4; possibly TRBD1 for D (6 bases). The V gene lost 1 base and the J gene lost 4 bases, with 11 bases spanning the gap. Germline CDR1 and CDR2: LGHNA and YSLEER. The CDR3 extends over 15 amino acids. Here the CDR3 reads CASSQAQGRKNIQYF. CDR3 nucleotide sequence: TGCGCCAGCAGCCAAGCACAGGGACGAAAAAACATTCAGTACTTC.

The V call is TRBV7-9, the J call TRBJ1-4; TRBD1 aligns across 7 bases. V was clipped by 4 bases and J by 5 bases; unmatched bases: 10. The CDR3 contains 16 residues. CDR1 is SEHNR and CDR2 is FQNEAQ in the germline V gene (reference sequence). The CDR3 loop reads CASSSRDSLANEKLFF. CDR3 sequence (DNA): TGTGCCAGCAGCTCCCGGGACAGCCTAGCAAATGAAAAACTGTTTTTT.

The chain employs TRBV5-1 and TRBJ2-7; 10 bases line up with TRBD1. This CDR3 has 15 residues. Trimming at V came to 3 bases and at J to 4 bases, leaving 7 bases not matched to a gene. The germline V gene has CDR1 SGHRS and CDR2 YFSETQ. The CDR3 DNA follows: TGCGCCAGCAGCTACGGCGGGACAGGGGTGTACGAGCAGTACTTC. This sequence encodes CASSYGGTGVYEQYF.

The chain employs TRBV7-9 and TRBJ2-3; D perhaps matches TRBD2 (5 bases). Germline V gene data show CDR1 as SEHNR and CDR2 as FQNEAQ (reference sequence). This CDR3 is 15 amino acids long. The V end was cut by 0 bases, the J end by 1 base, with 8 bases between. This chain's CDR3 is CASSLALGGTDTQYF. The DNA of the CDR3 is TGTGCCAGCAGCTTAGCACTCGGGGGCACAGATACGCAGTATTTT.

The chain employs TRBV28 and TRBJ2-1; TRBD2 aligns across 12 bases. From germline, CDR1 is MDHEN and CDR2 SYDVKM. The V and J ends lost 5 bases and 7 bases, in that order; junction bases with no gene match: 6. The CDR3 is made up of 15 amino acids. In DNA, the CDR3 is TGTGCCAGCAGTAAGACTAGCGGGAGAGTAAATGAGCAGTTCTTC. Its translation: CASSKTSGRVNEQFF.

This chain joins TRBV11-2 and TRBJ2-3; the match to TRBD2 covers 7 bases. Trimming removed 0 bases from V and 0 bases from J; junction bases left unmatched: 9. This CDR3 contains 18 residues. CDR1 SGHAT and CDR2 FQNNGV come from the germline V gene. The CDR3 coding sequence is TGTGCCAGCAGCTTAGACGTTAGCGGGCTTGCTAGCACAGATACGCAGTATTTT. It is translated as CASSLDVSGLASTDTQYF.

Notes on this clone: A read error may account for a junction end that differs from germline. V gene TRBV7-7 combines with J gene TRBJ2-5; a weak D match, TRBD1 (8 bases). The CDR3 has 16 residues. In germline, CDR1 is SSHAT, CDR2 FNYEAQ (reference sequence). CDR3: CASSPSGTGSQETQYF. The CDR3 nucleotides are TGTGCTAGCAGCCCCAGCGGGACAGGATCTCAAGAGACCCAGTACTTC.

The V call is TRBV5-5, the J call TRBJ2-1; 12 bases match TRBD2. V lost 0 bases and J lost 3; bases outside the gene matches: 4. The CDR3 totals 17 residues. Germline CDR1 and CDR2: SGHKS and YYEKEE (reference sequence). CDR3 residues: CASSLGTSGTSYNEQFF. CDR3 bases: TGTGCCAGCAGCTTGGGGACTAGCGGGACTAGCTACAATGAGCAGTTCTTC.

The V and J genes are TRBV2 and TRBJ2-3, with 12 bases aligning to TRBD1. This CDR3 has 15 residues. V trimming: 5 bases; J trimming: 4 bases; junction bases outside the gene matches: 4. CDR1 and CDR2 (germline): SNHLY, FYNNEI. CDR3 residues: CASSSGTGGSDTQYF. DNA of the CDR3: TGTGCCAGCAGTTCCGGGACAGGGGGCTCAGATACGCAGTATTTT.

The chain is built from TRBV27 and TRBJ2-7, with 7 bases fitting TRBD1. In germline, CDR1 is MNHEY, CDR2 SMNVEV (reference sequence). CDR3 size: 15 residues. Losses at the gene ends were 6 bases for V and 1 base for J; bases not matched to a gene: 9. CDR3 DNA sequence: TGTGCCAGCAGCCCGGGGACAGTGGGATCCTACGAGCAGTACTTC. It translates to CASSPGTVGSYEQYF.

The gene calls are TRBV30 and TRBJ2-7, with 8 positions matching TRBD1. This CDR3 comprises 13 residues. V gave up 7 bases and J gave up 0 bases; unmatched junction bases: 5. Germline V lookup: CDR1 GTSNPN, CDR2 SVGIG (reference sequence). The CDR3 here is CASRTGSSYEQYF. The CDR3 coding sequence is TGTGCCTCACGGACAGGGTCCTCCTACGAGCAGTACTTC.

The count of this clone is one. J is TRBJ2-7 and V is TRBV4-2; 7 nucleotides agree with TRBD2. Germline loops: CDR1 LGHNA, CDR2 YNFKEQ. After removal of 0 bases from V and 3 bases from J, the junction contained 11 bases not matched to a gene. This CDR3 has 17 amino acids. The CDR3 protein is CASSQEETGGVYYEQYF. CDR3 nucleotides: TGTGCCAGCAGCCAAGAGGAGACGGGGGGAGTCTACTACGAGCAGTACTTC.